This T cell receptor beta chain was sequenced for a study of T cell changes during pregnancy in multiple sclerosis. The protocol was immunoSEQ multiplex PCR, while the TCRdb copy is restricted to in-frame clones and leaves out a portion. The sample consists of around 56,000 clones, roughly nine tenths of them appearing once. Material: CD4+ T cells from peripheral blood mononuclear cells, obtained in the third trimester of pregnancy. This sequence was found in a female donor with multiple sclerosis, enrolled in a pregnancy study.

CDR3 in amino acids: CASSVAGTSNEQYF. CDR3 DNA sequence: TGTGCCAGTAGTGTGGCCGGGACTAGCAACGAGCAGTACTTC. The chain carries TRBV19 and TRBJ2-7; 9 bases agree with TRBD2. This CDR3 contains 14 residues. Trimming took 5 bases from V and 5 from J; bases not matched to a gene: 7. CDR1 and CDR2 from the germline V gene are LNHDA and SQIVND (reference sequence).